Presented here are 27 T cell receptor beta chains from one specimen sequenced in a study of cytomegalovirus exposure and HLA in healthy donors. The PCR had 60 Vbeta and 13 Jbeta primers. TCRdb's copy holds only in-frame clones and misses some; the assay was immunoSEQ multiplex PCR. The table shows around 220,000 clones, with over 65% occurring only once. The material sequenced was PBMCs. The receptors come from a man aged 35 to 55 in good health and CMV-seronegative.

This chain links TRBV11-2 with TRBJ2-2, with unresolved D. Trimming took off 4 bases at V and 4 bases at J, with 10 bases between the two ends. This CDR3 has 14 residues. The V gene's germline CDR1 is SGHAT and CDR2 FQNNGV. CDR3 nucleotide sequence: TGTGCCAGCAGCTACCGGCGGAGCACCGGGGAGCTGTTTTTT. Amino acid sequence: CASSYRRSTGELFF.

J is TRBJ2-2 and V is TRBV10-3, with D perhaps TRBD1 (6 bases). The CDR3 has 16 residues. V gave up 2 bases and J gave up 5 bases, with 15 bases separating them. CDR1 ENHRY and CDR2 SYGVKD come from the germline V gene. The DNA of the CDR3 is TGTGCCATCAGTGAGGCACAGGGAATCGGGACCGGGGAGCTGTTTTTT. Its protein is CAISEAQGIGTGELFF.

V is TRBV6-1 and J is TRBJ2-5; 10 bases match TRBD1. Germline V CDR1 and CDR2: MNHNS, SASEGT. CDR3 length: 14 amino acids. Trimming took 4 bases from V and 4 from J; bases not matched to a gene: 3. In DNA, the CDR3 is TGTGCCAGCAGTGGAGGGACAGGGGCAGAGACCCAGTACTTC. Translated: CASSGGTGAETQYF.

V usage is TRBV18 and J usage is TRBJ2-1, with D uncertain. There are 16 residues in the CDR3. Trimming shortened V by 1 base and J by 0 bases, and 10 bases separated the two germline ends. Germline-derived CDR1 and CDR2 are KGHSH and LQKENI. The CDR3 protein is CASSPQHPSSYNEQFF. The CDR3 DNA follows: TGTGCCAGCTCACCACAGCACCCGAGCTCCTACAATGAGCAGTTCTTC.

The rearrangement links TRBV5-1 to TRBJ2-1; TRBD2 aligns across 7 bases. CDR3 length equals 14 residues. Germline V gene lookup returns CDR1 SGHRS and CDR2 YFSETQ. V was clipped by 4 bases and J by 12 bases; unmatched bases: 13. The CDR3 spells CASSRSAGEFGQFF. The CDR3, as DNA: TGCGCCAGCAGCAGATCTGCGGGGGAGTTCGGGCAGTTCTTC.

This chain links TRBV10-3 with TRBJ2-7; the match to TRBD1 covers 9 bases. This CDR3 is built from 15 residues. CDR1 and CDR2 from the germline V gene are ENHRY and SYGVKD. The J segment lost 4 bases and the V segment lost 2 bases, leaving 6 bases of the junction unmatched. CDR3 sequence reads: CAISEPRQGGYEQYF. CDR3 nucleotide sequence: TGTGCCATCAGTGAGCCCCGACAGGGGGGATACGAGCAGTACTTC.

CDR3 nucleotides: TGTGCCAGCTCGGGAGCTCTAAGGGGCGAGCAGTACTTC. This sequence encodes CASSGALRGEQYF. V is TRBV6-6 and J is TRBJ2-7; TRBD2 might be the D (6 bases). V was trimmed by 8 bases and J by 6 bases, leaving 17 bases between them. The V gene's germline CDR1 is MNHNY and CDR2 SVGAGI (reference sequence). CDR3 size: 13 residues.

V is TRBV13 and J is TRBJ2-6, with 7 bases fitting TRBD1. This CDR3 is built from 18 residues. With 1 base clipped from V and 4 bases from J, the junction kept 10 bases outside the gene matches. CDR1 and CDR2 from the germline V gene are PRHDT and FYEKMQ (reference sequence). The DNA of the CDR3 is TGTGCCAGCAGCTTAGAAGGGCAGGGGGTCTCAGGGGCCAACGTCCTGACTTTC. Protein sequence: CASSLEGQGVSGANVLTF.

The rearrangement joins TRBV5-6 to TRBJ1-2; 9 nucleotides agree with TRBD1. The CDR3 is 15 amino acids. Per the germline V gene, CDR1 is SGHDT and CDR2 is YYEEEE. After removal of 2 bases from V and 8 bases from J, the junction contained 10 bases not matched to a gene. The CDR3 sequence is CASSFRDRELGGYTF. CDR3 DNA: TGTGCCAGCAGCTTCCGGGACAGGGAGTTAGGAGGCTACACCTTC.

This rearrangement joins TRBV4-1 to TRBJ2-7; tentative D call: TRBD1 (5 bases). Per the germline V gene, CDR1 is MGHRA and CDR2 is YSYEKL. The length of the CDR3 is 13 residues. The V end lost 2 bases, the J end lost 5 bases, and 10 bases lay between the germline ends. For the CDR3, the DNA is TGCGCCAGCAGCCAACCTGGCAGGGACGAGCAGTACTTC. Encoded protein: CASSQPGRDEQYF.

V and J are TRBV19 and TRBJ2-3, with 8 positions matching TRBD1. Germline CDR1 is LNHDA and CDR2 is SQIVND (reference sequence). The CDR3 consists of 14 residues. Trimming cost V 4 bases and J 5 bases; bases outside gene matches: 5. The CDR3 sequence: CASSTTGAVDTQYF. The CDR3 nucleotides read TGTGCCAGTAGTACGACAGGGGCGGTAGATACGCAGTATTTT.

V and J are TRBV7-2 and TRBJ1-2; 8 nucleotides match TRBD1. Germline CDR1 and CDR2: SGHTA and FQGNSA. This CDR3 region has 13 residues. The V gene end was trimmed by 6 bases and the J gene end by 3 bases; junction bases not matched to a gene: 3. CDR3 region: CASRDRGDYGYTF. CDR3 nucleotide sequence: TGTGCCAGCAGAGACAGGGGTGACTATGGCTACACCTTC.

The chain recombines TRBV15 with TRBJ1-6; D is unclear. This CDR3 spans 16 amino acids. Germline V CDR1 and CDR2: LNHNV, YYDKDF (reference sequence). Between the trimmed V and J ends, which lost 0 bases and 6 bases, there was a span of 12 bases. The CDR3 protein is CATSREGDVLNSPLHF. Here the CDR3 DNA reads TGTGCCACCAGCAGAGAGGGAGACGTACTTAATTCACCCCTCCACTTT.

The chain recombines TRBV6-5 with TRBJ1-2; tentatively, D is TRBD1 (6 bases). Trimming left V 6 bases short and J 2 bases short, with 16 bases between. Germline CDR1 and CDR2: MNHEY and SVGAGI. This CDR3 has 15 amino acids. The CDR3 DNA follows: TGTGCCAGCAGCCGAAGGGACATAAGAAACTATGGCTACACCTTC. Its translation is CASSRRDIRNYGYTF.

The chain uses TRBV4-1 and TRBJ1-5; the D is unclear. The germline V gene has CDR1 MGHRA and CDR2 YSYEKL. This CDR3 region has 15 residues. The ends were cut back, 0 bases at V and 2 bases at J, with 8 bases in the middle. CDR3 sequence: CASSQDHQGNQPQHF. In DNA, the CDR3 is TGCGCCAGCAGCCAAGATCACCAGGGCAATCAGCCCCAGCATTTT.

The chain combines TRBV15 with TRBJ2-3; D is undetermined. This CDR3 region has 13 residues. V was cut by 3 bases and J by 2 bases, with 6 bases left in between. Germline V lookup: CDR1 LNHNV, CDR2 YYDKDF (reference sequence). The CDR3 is CATSRFLTDTQYF. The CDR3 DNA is TGTGCCACCAGCAGGTTCCTCACAGATACGCAGTATTTT.

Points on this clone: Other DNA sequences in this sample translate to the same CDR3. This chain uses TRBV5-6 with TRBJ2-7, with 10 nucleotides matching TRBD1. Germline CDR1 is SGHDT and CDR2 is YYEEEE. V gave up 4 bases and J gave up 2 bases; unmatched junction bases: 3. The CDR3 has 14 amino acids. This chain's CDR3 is CASSPGQGPYEQYF. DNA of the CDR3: TGTGCCAGCAGCCCGGGACAGGGGCCCTACGAGCAGTACTTC.

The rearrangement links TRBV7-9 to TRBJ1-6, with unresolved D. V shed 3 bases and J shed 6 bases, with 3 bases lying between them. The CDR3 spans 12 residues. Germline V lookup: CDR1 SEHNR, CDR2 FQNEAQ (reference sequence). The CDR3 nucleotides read TGTGCCAGCAGCTTTAGTAATTCACCCCTCCACTTT. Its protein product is CASSFSNSPLHF.

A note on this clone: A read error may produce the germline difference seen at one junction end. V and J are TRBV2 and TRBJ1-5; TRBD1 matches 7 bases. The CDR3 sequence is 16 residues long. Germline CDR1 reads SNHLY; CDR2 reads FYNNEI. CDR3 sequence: CVSSAGQIYSNQPQHF. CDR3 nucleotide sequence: TGTGTCAGCAGTGCGGGACAGATTTATAGCAATCAGCCCCAGCATTTT.

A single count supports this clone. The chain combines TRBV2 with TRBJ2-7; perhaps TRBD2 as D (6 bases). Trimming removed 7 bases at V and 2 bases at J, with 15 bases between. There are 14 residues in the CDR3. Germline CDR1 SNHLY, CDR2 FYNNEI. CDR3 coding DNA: TGTGCCAGCAACGAGGGGACTTTAGCCTACGAGCAGTACTTC. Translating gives CASNEGTLAYEQYF.

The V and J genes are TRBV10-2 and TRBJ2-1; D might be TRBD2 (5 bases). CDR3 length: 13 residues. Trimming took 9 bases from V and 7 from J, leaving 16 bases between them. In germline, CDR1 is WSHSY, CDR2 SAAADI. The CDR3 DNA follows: TGCGCCAGTGGGCTAGCCCTCTTTAATGAGCAGTTCTTC. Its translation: CASGLALFNEQFF.

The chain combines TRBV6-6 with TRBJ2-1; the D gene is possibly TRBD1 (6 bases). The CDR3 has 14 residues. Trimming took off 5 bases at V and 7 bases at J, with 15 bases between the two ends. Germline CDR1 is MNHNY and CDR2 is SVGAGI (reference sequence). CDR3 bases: TGTGCCAGCAGTCGTGCCGGGACACCTAATGAGCAGTTCTTC. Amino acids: CASSRAGTPNEQFF.

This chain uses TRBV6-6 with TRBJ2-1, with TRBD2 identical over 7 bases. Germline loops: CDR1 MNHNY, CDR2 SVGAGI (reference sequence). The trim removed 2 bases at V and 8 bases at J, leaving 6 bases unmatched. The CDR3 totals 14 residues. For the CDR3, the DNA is TGTGCCAGCAGTTACCAATCTCGGGGGGATGAGCAGTTCTTC. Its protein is CASSYQSRGDEQFF.

The DNA for the CDR3 is TGTGCCAGCAGCTTAAGGGAGGCTGGAACTGAAGCTTTCTTT. As protein: CASSLREAGTEAFF. The chain uses TRBV13 and TRBJ1-1; D gene ambiguous. Trimming pared 2 bases from V and 5 bases from J, leaving 12 bases between. CDR1 is PRHDT, CDR2 FYEKMQ, per germline (reference sequence). There are 14 residues in the CDR3.

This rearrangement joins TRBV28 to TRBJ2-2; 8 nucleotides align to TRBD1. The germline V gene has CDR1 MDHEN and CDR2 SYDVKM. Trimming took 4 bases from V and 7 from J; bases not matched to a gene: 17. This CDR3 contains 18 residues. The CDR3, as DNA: TGTGCCAGCAGTTCCGACCTCCCGGCAGGGGGCTGGGGCGGGGAGCTGTTTTTT. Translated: CASSSDLPAGGWGGELFF.

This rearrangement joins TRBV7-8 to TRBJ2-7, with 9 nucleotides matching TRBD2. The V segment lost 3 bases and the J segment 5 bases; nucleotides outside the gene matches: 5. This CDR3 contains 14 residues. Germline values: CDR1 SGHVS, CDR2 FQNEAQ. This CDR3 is CASSFSGGMNEQYF. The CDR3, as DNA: TGTGCCAGCAGCTTTAGCGGGGGTATGAACGAGCAGTACTTC.

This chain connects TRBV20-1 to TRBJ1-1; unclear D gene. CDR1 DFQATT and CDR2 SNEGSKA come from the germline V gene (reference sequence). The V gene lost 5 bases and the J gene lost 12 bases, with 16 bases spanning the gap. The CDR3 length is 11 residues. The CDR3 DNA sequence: TGCAGTGCTGTGGGCCCGAGGGAGTCTTTCTTT. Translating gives CSAVGPRESFF.